The 20 T cell receptor beta chains in this list originate from one sample, sequenced in a study of T cells after yellow fever vaccination (dated by TCRdb to about 2019). Library prep was done by 5' RACE. The instrument was an Illumina NovaSeq 6000. Clones were called with MiXCR by TCRdb after fastp trimmed the public reads at Q25, and only in-frame beta chains were retained. Merged by CDR3 protein, the rows form single entries marked with the most common genes and DNA. The sample records about 240,000 distinct CDR3 sequences, more than 3.5% of which are singletons. The ten biggest clones cover over 15% of the sample. Per the publication, the treatment or condition label means: live attenuated yellow fever vaccine strain. This material consisted of PBMCs, taken 15 days after the yellow fever booster vaccination. The receptor set was obtained from a man younger than 35 who received the YFV17D yellow fever vaccine.

This clonotype was counted at least ten times. The gene calls are TRBV7-9 and TRBJ1-3; no definite D call. Germline V gene data show CDR1 as SEHNR and CDR2 as FQNEAQ (reference sequence). This CDR3 has 14 residues. The V end was cut by 3 bases, the J end by 2 bases, with 8 bases between. As DNA, the CDR3 is TGTGCCAGCAGCTTGGAAGGGACTGGAAACACCATATATTTT. Translating gives CASSLEGTGNTIYF.

This clonotype was counted many times. The chain recombines TRBV12-3 or TRBV12-4 with TRBJ2-7; no firm D call. The CDR3 spans 11 residues. V was shortened by 3 bases and J by 6 bases, with 6 bases between the two germline ends. The CDR3 DNA sequence: TGTGCCAGCAGTTTTTTATCCGAGCAGTACTTC. Protein sequence: CASSFLSEQYF.

At least ten counts were recorded for this clonotype. This chain connects TRBV4-1 to TRBJ2-1, with TRBD1 matching 11 bases. The germline V gene has CDR1 MGHRA and CDR2 YSYEKL. This CDR3 is built from 13 residues. Trimming at V came to 4 bases and at J to 12 bases, leaving 5 bases not matched to a gene. CDR3: CASSRGTGGWQFF. The CDR3 coding sequence is TGCGCCAGCAGCCGAGGGACAGGGGGTTGGCAGTTCTTC.

This clonotype has just a few counts. The rearrangement uses TRBV6-5 and TRBJ2-7, with unresolved D. Germline V gene lookup returns CDR1 MNHEY and CDR2 SVGAGI. Trimming stripped 4 bases from V and 7 bases from J, with 14 bases between. CDR3 size: 13 residues. The CDR3 protein is CASSSDVSREQYF. CDR3 DNA: TGTGCCAGCAGTTCAGACGTTAGCCGGGAGCAGTACTTC.

Remarks on this clonotype: A much larger clone lies a single base off, so this may be a read error. The chain joins TRBV9 to TRBJ1-2; 7 nucleotides line up with TRBD1. This CDR3 has 14 amino acids. V dropped 3 bases and J dropped 4; count of bases not matched to a gene: 6. CDR1 is SGDLS, CDR2 YYNGEE, per germline. CDR3 in amino acids: CASSAGDSLYGYTF. For the CDR3, the DNA is TGTGCCAGCAGCGCAGGGGACAGCCTCTATGGCTACACCTTC.

This clonotype was counted many times. The chain recombines TRBV20-1 with TRBJ1-3; no firm D call. Germline CDR1 is DFQATT and CDR2 is SNEGSKA (reference sequence). The CDR3 contains 14 residues. Trimming pared 3 bases from V and 0 bases from J, leaving 9 bases between. This CDR3 reads CSASSKVSGNTIYF. CDR3 DNA sequence: TGCAGTGCTAGCTCCAAGGTCTCTGGAAACACCATATATTTT.

This clonotype was recorded at least ten times. V gene TRBV5-8 combines with J gene TRBJ1-1, with D perhaps matching TRBD1 (5 bases). V was pared by 2 bases and J by 8 bases, with 19 bases between. This CDR3 has 15 residues. The germline V gene has CDR1 SGHTS and CDR2 YDEGEE. The CDR3 nucleotides are TGTGCCAGCAGCTTTGGTCAGGGAGCTTACGAAGAAGCTTTCTTT. It specifies CASSFGQGAYEEAFF.

This clonotype was counted ten times or more. This chain links TRBV19 with TRBJ1-1; D is possibly TRBD1 (6 bases). The CDR3 totals 13 residues. Trimming shortened V by 6 bases and J by 0 bases, and 8 bases separated the two germline ends. The germline V gene has CDR1 LNHDA and CDR2 SQIVND (reference sequence). The CDR3 protein is CASRWDMNTEAFF. The CDR3 region has the DNA TGTGCCAGTAGATGGGACATGAACACTGAAGCTTTCTTT.

This clonotype came up many times. This sequence joins TRBV20-1 and TRBJ2-2; D remains ambiguous. The CDR3 is 13 amino acids. CDR1 is DFQATT and CDR2 is SNEGSKA in the germline V gene (reference sequence). V lost 3 bases to trimming and J lost 4 bases, with 9 bases between them. The DNA for the CDR3 is TGCAGTGCTAGGGCCGGATTCACCGGGGAGCTGTTTTTT. Its protein product is CSARAGFTGELFF.

This clonotype has a handful of counts. CDR3 loop: CASSPEGFSYNEQFF. Here the CDR3 DNA reads TGTGCCAGCTCACCGGAGGGATTCTCCTACAATGAGCAGTTCTTC. The rearrangement links TRBV18 to TRBJ2-1; possible D gene TRBD2, 6 bases. Germline V lookup: CDR1 KGHSH, CDR2 LQKENI. The CDR3 loop spans 15 amino acids. V shed 3 bases and J shed 0 bases, with 9 bases lying between them.

This clonotype was picked up many times. V and J are TRBV7-9 and TRBJ1-1; D remains ambiguous. Germline CDR1 SEHNR, CDR2 FQNEAQ (reference sequence). Trimming stripped 1 base from V and 0 bases from J, with 12 bases between. The CDR3 covers 16 residues. The CDR3 DNA reads as TGTGCCAGCAGCTTAGGGGTATTGTCAGTGAACACTGAAGCTTTCTTT. Translating gives CASSLGVLSVNTEAFF.

This clonotype was counted many times. The genes are TRBV12-3 or TRBV12-4 and TRBJ1-4; 7 bases are a match to TRBD1. Trimming removed 6 bases from V and 7 bases from J; junction bases left unmatched: 8. There are 14 residues in the CDR3. The DNA for the CDR3 is TGTGCCAGCAGACGACAGGGCGAGGGTGAAAAACTGTTTTTT. Translation: CASRRQGEGEKLFF.

Ten or more counts support this clonotype. The V call is TRBV6-5, the J call TRBJ1-2; no clear D gene. The germline CDR1 and CDR2 sequences are MNHEY and SVGAGI. The germline V and J ends were trimmed by 7 bases and 3 bases, with 12 bases remaining between them. This CDR3 has 13 amino acids. The CDR3 DNA sequence: TGTGCCAGCACCCCAGGACGGGACTATGGCTACACCTTC. This sequence encodes CASTPGRDYGYTF.

This clonotype was detected ten times or more. The rearrangement links TRBV27 to TRBJ2-2, with D perhaps TRBD1 or TRBD2 (5 bases each). The ends were cut back, 3 bases at V and 4 bases at J, with 9 bases in the middle. This CDR3 region has 14 residues. Germline CDR1 reads MNHEY; CDR2 reads SMNVEV (reference sequence). The CDR3 coding sequence is TGTGCCAGCAGTTTTGGGGGTCCCACCGGGGAGCTGTTTTTT. Its protein is CASSFGGPTGELFF.

This clonotype was seen repeatedly, ten times or more. The chain links TRBV6-2 or TRBV6-3 to TRBJ2-7; 7 bases are shared with TRBD1. The germline V gene encodes CDR1 MNHEY and CDR2 SVGEGT. The CDR3 sequence is 14 residues long. After removal of 6 bases from V and 6 bases from J, the junction contained 11 bases not matched to a gene. The DNA for the CDR3 is TGTGCCAGCAGGGACCGACAGGGAAGTTCCGAGCAGTACGTC. This gives the protein CASRDRQGSSEQYV.

This clonotype was seen many times. V is TRBV7-2 and J is TRBJ1-1; D is uncertain. Trimming took off 1 base at V and 0 bases at J, with 9 bases between the two ends. This CDR3 region has 15 residues. The germline V gene encodes CDR1 SGHTA and CDR2 FQGNSA. CDR3 bases: TGTGCCAGCAGCTTAGTTCTGGGCCTGAACACTGAAGCTTTCTTT. The encoded protein is CASSLVLGLNTEAFF.

This clonotype was observed at least ten times. The J gene is TRBJ2-1, the V gene TRBV10-3; 9 bases match TRBD2. This CDR3 is 17 amino acids long. The J segment lost 6 bases and the V segment lost 8 bases, leaving 17 bases of the junction unmatched. CDR1 is ENHRY and CDR2 is SYGVKD in the germline V gene. CDR3 region: CAISPQGRGGPSNEQFF. Here the CDR3 DNA reads TGTGCCATCTCCCCCCAGGGGCGGGGGGGCCCGAGCAATGAGCAGTTCTTC.

This clonotype was recorded many times. The rearrangement joins TRBV25-1 to TRBJ1-2, with 10 bases identical to TRBD1. V shed 4 bases, J shed 8 bases, and the junction held 10 bases outside the gene matches. The CDR3 is made up of 15 amino acids. Germline V CDR1 and CDR2: MGHDK, SYGVNS. The CDR3 sequence: CASSVGQGENWGYTF. The CDR3 DNA reads as TGTGCCAGCAGTGTTGGACAGGGGGAGAACTGGGGCTACACCTTC.

This clonotype was detected many times. This chain connects TRBV7-3 to TRBJ2-3, with D maybe TRBD1 (7 bases). V gave up 5 bases and J gave up 0 bases, with 15 bases separating them. Looked up from germline, CDR1 is SGHTA and CDR2 is FQGTGA. CDR3 size: 16 residues. The CDR3 reads CASSPQQGTSTDTQYF. CDR3 bases: TGTGCCAGCAGCCCCCAACAGGGGACTAGCACAGATACGCAGTATTTT.

This clonotype showed up many times. This chain uses TRBV6-6 with TRBJ2-7; no reliable D call. Trimming removed 4 bases from V and 6 bases from J, with 19 bases in between. Germline assignment: CDR1 MNHNY and CDR2 SVGAGI (reference sequence). The CDR3 loop spans 15 amino acids. In DNA, the CDR3 is TGTGCCAGCAGTTCGGGCCGAGGACGGTCTATCGAGCAGTACTTC. It codes for CASSSGRGRSIEQYF.